Sequencing of this TCR beta chain was carried out in a study of cytomegalovirus exposure and HLA in healthy donors. This CDR3 is built from 14 residues. Germline V CDR1 and CDR2: SGHRS, YFSETQ. Trimming removed 2 bases at V and 6 bases at J, with 12 bases between. Study conclusions and caveats: Later on, an analysis found that several of the most significant clusters appeared to be linked to common viral pathogens, which included parvovirus B19. HLA allele associations emerged for roughly 17,000 TCR beta sequences in a later analysis, at 0.05 false discovery rate.

PCR primers comprised 60 Vbeta and 13 Jbeta primers. Profiled with immunoSEQ multiplex PCR; TCRdb holds only in-frame clones, not every one. This sample has about 160,000 clones, with around three quarters found just once. On this clone itself: The antigen is unknown.

The sequenced material came from PBMCs. V usage is TRBV5-1 and J usage is TRBJ1-5; perhaps TRBD1 as D (6 bases). This TCR came from a woman between 35 and 50 years old in good health and CMV-seronegative. The CDR3 DNA sequence: TGCGCCAGCAGCTTAACACAGGGTACTCAGCCCCAGCATTTT. Protein sequence: CASSLTQGTQPQHF.